What follows are 8 T cell receptor beta chains derived from one specimen sequenced in a study of T-cell memory formation after mild COVID-19. MiXCR was run by TCRdb on the 5' RACE reads, yielding one entry per CDR3 protein. Of about 560,000 distinct CDR3 sequences in the sample, about 20% were seen once. Sequenced material: PBMCs or a T cell subset sorted from them (not recorded which). The origin of the receptors is an adult woman who had mild COVID-19 (a few samples of this study predate the infection). Cell type and time point are not known.

Regarding this clonotype: At one of its ends the junction is not consistent with the germline gene, which may arise from a read error. The chain carries TRBV7-9 and TRBJ2-7; 9 bases align to TRBD2. In germline, CDR1 is SEHNR, CDR2 FQNEAQ (reference sequence). This CDR3 is 18 amino acids long. In DNA form, the CDR3 reads TGTGCCATCAGCTTAGCGCGCCTAGCGGGGTCCTTTGGCGACGAGCAGTACTTC. It is translated as CAISLARLAGSFGDEQYF.

The gene calls are TRBV29-1 and TRBJ1-5; the D gene is possibly TRBD1 (6 bases). This CDR3 has 13 residues. V dropped 7 bases and J dropped 3 bases, with 13 bases sitting between them. The V gene's germline CDR1 is SQVTM and CDR2 ANQGSEA. CDR3 residues: CSAVTGLNQPQHF. DNA of the CDR3: TGCAGCGCCGTGACAGGACTCAATCAGCCCCAGCATTTT.

This chain uses TRBV24-1 with TRBJ2-3; 8 positions match TRBD1. The CDR3 totals 15 residues. CDR1 is KGHDR and CDR2 is SFDVKD in the germline V gene. V trimming: 4 bases; J trimming: 6 bases; junction bases outside the gene matches: 8. The chain's CDR3 is CATSDGQGPLDTQYF. The CDR3 nucleotides are TGTGCCACCAGTGACGGACAGGGCCCATTGGATACGCAGTATTTT.

This clonotype was seen at least ten times. The rearrangement links TRBV5-1 to TRBJ2-1, with TRBD1 matching over 8 bases. V was clipped by 5 bases and J by 8 bases; unmatched bases: 9. CDR3 length: 14 residues. In germline, CDR1 is SGHRS, CDR2 YFSETQ. The CDR3 DNA is TGCGCCAGCAGTCTCGGGACAGGCGGCTATGAGCAGTTCTTC. Its protein product is CASSLGTGGYEQFF.

There are many counts of this clonotype. The rearrangement joins TRBV4-1 to TRBJ2-1; TRBD1 matches 8 bases. There are 18 residues in the CDR3. Losses at the gene ends were 0 bases for V and 5 bases for J; bases not matched to a gene: 12. The V gene's germline CDR1 is MGHRA and CDR2 YSYEKL. The CDR3 is CASSQDTRTGRWDNEQFF. The CDR3 DNA reads as TGCGCCAGCAGCCAAGATACCCGGACAGGGAGGTGGGACAATGAGCAGTTCTTC.

This clonotype was picked up a small number of times. The rearrangement uses TRBV5-1 and TRBJ1-1; D gene unclear. Germline CDR1 and CDR2: SGHRS and YFSETQ. Trimming took off 0 bases at V and 8 bases at J, with 11 bases between the two ends. This CDR3 is 13 amino acids long. CDR3 nucleotide sequence: TGCGCCAGCAGCTTGGTACCGGGCCCAGAAGCTTTCTTT. As protein: CASSLVPGPEAFF.

This clonotype was observed a handful of times. The chain uses TRBV20-1 and TRBJ2-1, with 7 nucleotides matching TRBD2. Germline CDR1 reads DFQATT; CDR2 reads SNEGSKA (reference sequence). J lost 3 bases, V lost 0 bases, and 8 bases had no gene match. The CDR3 extends over 16 amino acids. CDR3 nucleotide sequence: TGCAGTGCTAGAGATCCGCAGCGGGATTACTACAATGAGCAGTTCTTC. Encoded protein: CSARDPQRDYYNEQFF.

The chain combines TRBV16 with TRBJ1-4, with D possibly being TRBD1 (5 bases). Trimming removed 0 bases from V and 4 bases from J, with 9 bases in between. CDR1 is KGHSY and CDR2 is FQNENV in the germline V gene. CDR3 size: 15 residues. The chain's CDR3 is CASSQSPGNNEKLFF. In DNA, the CDR3 is TGTGCCAGCAGCCAATCGCCAGGGAATAATGAAAAACTGTTTTTT.